The 32 T cell receptor beta chains listed next were all sequenced from one sample in a study of T cell repertoires in cytomegalovirus infection. Each CDR3 protein gets one entry after TCRdb re-called the reads with MiXCR. The top ten clones hold 43% of a sample with around 430,000 distinct CDR3 sequences, approximately 46% of them seen once. Their antigens are not known. This material consisted of cultured PBMCs, taken from culture after CMV antigen stimulation. These receptors all stem from a human donor in good health (CMV status not recorded). Some clones in this sample may be carry-over from other donors' samples.

The V gene is TRBV6-2 or TRBV6-3, the J gene TRBJ2-5; D call uncertain. There are 14 residues in the CDR3. Per germline, CDR1 MNHEY and CDR2 SVGEGT. Trimming took 6 bases from V and 3 from J, leaving 14 bases between them. The CDR3 DNA is TGTGCCAGCAGGAGGAGTCGGACGGAAGAGACCCAGTACTTC. It is translated as CASRRSRTEETQYF.

The chain links TRBV7-2 to TRBJ2-7, with 10 bases that match TRBD1. In germline, CDR1 is SGHTA, CDR2 FQGNSA. This CDR3 comprises 14 residues. With 4 bases clipped from V and 6 bases from J, the junction kept 6 bases outside the gene matches. CDR3 amino acids: CASSSGTGVSEQYF. For the CDR3, the DNA is TGTGCCAGCAGCTCCGGGACAGGGGTCTCCGAGCAGTACTTC.

The rearrangement uses TRBV14 and TRBJ1-1; D call uncertain. This CDR3 is built from 13 residues. Germline values: CDR1 SGHDN, CDR2 FVKESK. V was pared by 2 bases and J by 12 bases, with 16 bases between. DNA of the CDR3: TGTGCCAGCAGCCAACGGGGAGCTTCGAGGACTTTCTTT. Encoded protein: CASSQRGASRTFF.

The rearrangement joins TRBV7-2 to TRBJ2-2; D gene unclear. V lost 6 bases, J lost 3 bases, and 11 bases lay in between. Looked up from germline, CDR1 is SGHTA and CDR2 is FQGNSA. This CDR3 has 14 residues. Here the CDR3 reads CASRPPRDTGELFF. DNA for the CDR3: TGTGCCAGCAGACCCCCGCGCGACACCGGGGAGCTGTTTTTT.

The chain uses TRBV6-1 and TRBJ1-5, with D possibly being TRBD1 (6 bases). This CDR3 comprises 15 residues. Germline V gene sequence: CDR1 MNHNS, CDR2 SASEGT. Trimming shortened V by 5 bases and J by 7 bases, and 18 bases separated the two germline ends. The CDR3 loop is CASSPRGEGPQPQHF. The CDR3 coding sequence is TGTGCCAGCAGTCCCAGGGGAGAGGGCCCGCAGCCCCAGCATTTT.

In this sample, this clonotype turned up a few times. The chain has TRBV6-1 and TRBJ2-7; either TRBD1 or TRBD2 may supply D (5 bases each). Germline lookup yields CDR1 MNHNS and CDR2 SASEGT. The V end was cut by 7 bases, the J end by 5 bases, with 15 bases between. This CDR3 spans 13 amino acids. CDR3 protein: CASNSDGADEQYF. DNA for the CDR3: TGTGCCAGCAATTCTGACGGGGCCGACGAGCAGTACTTC.

This chain uses TRBV25-1 with TRBJ1-6, with a weak D call TRBD1 (6 bases). V was cut by 1 base and J by 10 bases, with 8 bases left in between. Germline V gene sequence: CDR1 MGHDK, CDR2 SYGVNS. The CDR3 totals 13 residues. The CDR3 DNA reads TGTGCCAGCAGTGAATCAGGGGTCTCACCCCTCCACTTT. This encodes CASSESGVSPLHF.

The chain is built from TRBV5-4 and TRBJ2-1, with D tentatively TRBD2 (7 bases). The germline CDR1 and CDR2 sequences are SGHNT and YYREEE (reference sequence). V was clipped by 4 bases and J by 3 bases, with 14 bases between them. The CDR3 is 15 amino acids. CDR3 region: CASSRGGDFYNEQFF. CDR3 DNA sequence: TGTGCCAGCAGCAGGGGGGGAGACTTCTACAATGAGCAGTTCTTC.

This rearrangement joins TRBV2 to TRBJ2-1; 11 bases align to TRBD2. V lost 7 bases to trimming and J lost 9 bases; unmatched junction nucleotides: 8. Germline values: CDR1 SNHLY, CDR2 FYNNEI. CDR3 size: 14 residues. CDR3 DNA: TGTGCCAGCACCTTACTAGCGGGAGAAGGTGAGCAGTTCTTC. Its translation: CASTLLAGEGEQFF.

The chain carries TRBV12-3 or TRBV12-4 and TRBJ1-6; perhaps TRBD1 as D (5 bases). This CDR3 has 12 amino acids. V lost 6 bases and J 10 bases, leaving 10 bases between the germline ends. CDR3 protein: CASRGGGSPLHF. The CDR3 DNA reads as TGTGCCAGCAGGGGGGGTGGGTCACCCCTCCACTTT.

The chain uses TRBV7-9 and TRBJ2-6; D is undetermined. The CDR3 consists of 17 residues. In germline, CDR1 is SEHNR, CDR2 FQNEAQ (reference sequence). Trimming left V 1 base short and J 4 bases short, with 14 bases between. CDR3 amino acids: CASSLGGGTWGANVLTF. CDR3 coding DNA: TGTGCCAGCAGCTTAGGAGGTGGAACTTGGGGGGCCAACGTCCTGACTTTC.

The chain uses TRBV11-2 and TRBJ2-7; no definite D call. The germline V gene has CDR1 SGHAT and CDR2 FQNNGV. This CDR3 region has 15 residues. Trimming shortened V by 3 bases and J by 2 bases, and 14 bases separated the two germline ends. CDR3 DNA: TGTGCCAGCAGCTTTGGCCAGCCGGGCACCTACGAGCAGTACTTC. Protein sequence: CASSFGQPGTYEQYF.

The rearrangement uses TRBV7-8 and TRBJ1-3, with a possible D match to TRBD1 (5 bases). V lost 5 bases to trimming and J lost 4 bases, with 18 bases between them. CDR1 SGHVS and CDR2 FQNEAQ come from the germline V gene. The CDR3 consists of 16 residues. The CDR3 is CASSPSTGQGGNTIYF. The DNA of the CDR3 is TGTGCCAGCAGCCCTAGCACAGGCCAAGGAGGAAACACCATATATTTT.

The rearrangement uses TRBV12-5 and TRBJ2-1; D is possibly TRBD1 or TRBD2 (5 bases each). This CDR3 region has 12 residues. Looked up from germline, CDR1 is LGHNT and CDR2 is FRNRAP. Trimming left V 1 base short and J 10 bases short, with 8 bases between. The CDR3 DNA reads TGTGCTAGTGGTTTGGGGGACGGAGAGCAGTTCTTC. Amino acids: CASGLGDGEQFF.

The V call is TRBV12-3 or TRBV12-4, the J call TRBJ2-3, with D unclear. This CDR3 region has 15 residues. Trimming removed 5 bases from V and 2 bases from J, with 14 bases in between. CDR3 DNA: TGTGCCAGCAGTCCCACCTCCGCCGACACAGATACGCAGTATTTT. The encoded protein is CASSPTSADTDTQYF.

V is TRBV5-4 and J is TRBJ2-1, with a tentative D call TRBD1 (6 bases). The germline V gene encodes CDR1 SGHNT and CDR2 YYREEE (reference sequence). Between the trimmed V and J ends, which lost 4 bases and 4 bases, there was a span of 18 bases. This CDR3 comprises 16 residues. Written as DNA, the CDR3 is TGTGCCAGCAGCGTTACCGGGACAACCATATACAATGAGCAGTTCTTC. It specifies CASSVTGTTIYNEQFF.

This clonotype occurred a few times. This chain joins TRBV24-1 and TRBJ1-4; D gene uncertain. Trimming removed 8 bases at V and 5 bases at J, with 8 bases between. The CDR3 is 12 residues long. CDR1 and CDR2 (germline): KGHDR, SFDVKD. DNA of the CDR3: TGTGCCACCAAGGAGGAAAATGAAAAACTGTTTTTT. It is translated as CATKEENEKLFF.

This chain links TRBV27 with TRBJ2-1; the match to TRBD2 covers 9 bases. From germline, CDR1 is MNHEY and CDR2 SMNVEV (reference sequence). CDR3 length equals 17 residues. The V gene end was trimmed by 4 bases and the J gene end by 4 bases; junction bases not matched to a gene: 11. The CDR3: CASSSGLASALYNEQFF. CDR3 bases: TGTGCCAGCAGTTCGGGACTAGCCTCAGCTCTATACAATGAGCAGTTCTTC.

This clonotype was counted a few times. This rearrangement joins TRBV18 to TRBJ2-3; D is undetermined. V lost 2 bases and J 6 bases, leaving 9 bases between the germline ends. The germline gives CDR1 KGHSH, CDR2 LQKENI. This CDR3 is built from 13 residues. The DNA of the CDR3 is TGTGCCAGCTCACCATATATACTGGATACGCAGTATTTT. Translated, it gives CASSPYILDTQYF.

This clonotype was seen only a few times. This chain connects TRBV15 to TRBJ1-1, with 7 bases matching TRBD1. The CDR3 spans 15 residues. The V gene's germline CDR1 is LNHNV and CDR2 YYDKDF (reference sequence). Unmatched junction bases numbered 7, after V lost 2 bases and J lost 4 bases. CDR3 DNA: TGTGCCACCAGCAGAATCGAGAACAGGGGCACTGAAGCTTTCTTT. Protein product: CATSRIENRGTEAFF.

The V call is TRBV20-1, the J call TRBJ2-1, with D possibly matching TRBD2 (5 bases). Trimming stripped 0 bases from V and 5 bases from J, with 14 bases between. CDR3 length: 15 residues. Germline loops: CDR1 DFQATT, CDR2 SNEGSKA (reference sequence). For the CDR3, the DNA is TGCAGTGCTAGAGATTTCCGTGCGGGTGACAATGAGCAGTTCTTC. It codes for CSARDFRAGDNEQFF.

The V gene is TRBV19, the J gene TRBJ2-3; 8 bases are shared with TRBD2. The CDR3 totals 16 residues. Germline values: CDR1 LNHDA, CDR2 SQIVND (reference sequence). J was trimmed by 6 bases and V by 3 bases; bases with no gene match: 11. The CDR3 spells CASSIQRGTRGDTQYF. The CDR3 coding sequence is TGTGCCAGTAGTATCCAGCGGGGGACGCGAGGGGATACGCAGTATTTT.

The V gene is TRBV7-9, the J gene TRBJ2-5, with D possibly called TRBD1 or TRBD2 (5 bases each). V lost 6 bases to trimming and J lost 5 bases, with 13 bases between them. CDR1 SEHNR and CDR2 FQNEAQ come from the germline V gene (reference sequence). The CDR3 length is 13 residues. The CDR3 is CASSYTGGETQYF. CDR3 sequence (DNA): TGTGCCAGCAGTTACACAGGCGGGGAGACCCAGTACTTC.

This chain joins TRBV25-1 and TRBJ2-5; D ambiguous. Germline V gene lookup returns CDR1 MGHDK and CDR2 SYGVNS. Trimming cost V 2 bases and J 4 bases, with 5 bases left between them. The length of the CDR3 is 12 residues. CDR3 bases: TGTGCCAGCAGTGAAAGTCGAGAGACCCAGTACTTC. Translation: CASSESRETQYF. Full variable domain (missing parts from reference TRBV25-1 and TRBJ2-5): EADIYQTPRYLVIGTGKKITLECSQTMGHDKMYWYQQDPGMELHLIHYSYGVNSTEKGDLSSESTVSRIRTEHFPLTLESARPSHTSQYLCASSESRETQYFGPGTRLLVL.

This clonotype was recorded once. A read error is possible here, since a much larger clone lies one base away. The chain uses TRBV7-8 and TRBJ2-7; D may match TRBD1 or TRBD2 (5 bases each). The CDR3 runs to 14 residues. Germline CDR1 is SGHVS and CDR2 is FQNEAQ. V gave up 4 bases and J gave up 9 bases, with 19 bases separating them. The DNA of the CDR3 is TGTGCCAGCAGCTCCCCGGGTGGGGGTGTCGTGCAGTACTTC. It translates to CASSSPGGGVVQYF. Full variable domain (missing parts from reference TRBV7-8 and TRBJ2-7): GAGVSQSPRYKVAKRGQDVALRCDPISGHVSLFWYQQALGQGPEFLTYFQNEAQLDKSGLPSDRFFAERPEGSVSTLKIQRTQQEDSAVYLCASSSPGGGVVQYFGPGTRLTVT.

As to this clonotype: The junction does not match germline at one end; this may be a read error. The chain links TRBV27 to TRBJ2-3; D remains ambiguous. Germline CDR1 and CDR2: MNHEY and SMNVEV (reference sequence). There are 18 residues in the CDR3. The CDR3 loop is CAGSALNSGPIRTDTQYF. DNA of the CDR3: TGTGCCGGCAGTGCGCTGAACTCCGGACCTATCCGCACAGATACGCAGTATTTT.

This clonotype was observed a handful of times. This chain uses TRBV7-6 with TRBJ2-3; D gene unclear. The CDR3 length is 15 residues. Per the germline V gene, CDR1 is SGHVS and CDR2 is FNYEAQ. Trimming cost V 5 bases and J 6 bases, with 18 bases left between them. The CDR3 protein is CASSPLVYKPDTQYF. For the CDR3, the DNA is TGTGCCAGCAGCCCCCTTGTATACAAACCGGATACGCAGTATTTT.

CDR3 bases: TGCAGTGCTAGAGGGCCGTGGACAGGGTCCTACGAGCAGTACTTC. Translating gives CSARGPWTGSYEQYF. The chain is built from TRBV20-1 and TRBJ2-7; 8 bases agree with TRBD1. CDR3 size: 15 residues. The trim removed 1 base at V and 1 base at J, leaving 6 bases unmatched. Germline V lookup: CDR1 DFQATT, CDR2 SNEGSKA (reference sequence).

This clonotype was found a few times. CDR3 coding DNA: TGTGCCCTAAGGACCGGTCCAACTAATGAAAAACTGTTTTTT. Its protein product is CALRTGPTNEKLFF. The chain combines TRBV6-5 with TRBJ1-4; no firm D call. Looked up from germline, CDR1 is MNHEY and CDR2 is SVGAGI. This CDR3 is built from 14 residues. The V end was cut by 11 bases, the J end by 0 bases, with 13 bases between.

Worth noting for this clonotype: A clone one base away is much larger, so this may be a read error. The V gene is TRBV7-2, the J gene TRBJ2-1, with D hard to call. The V gene's germline CDR1 is SGHTA and CDR2 FQGNSA. The CDR3 loop spans 16 amino acids. As DNA, the CDR3 is TGTGCCAGCAGCTCGGTTGCCGGGTCCTCCTTCAATGAGCAGTTCTTC. Amino acids: CASSSVAGSSFNEQFF. The variable domain in full, with the rest retrieved from reference TRBV7-2 and TRBJ2-1, is GAGVSQSPSNKVTEKGKDVELRCDPISGHTALYWYRQSLGQGLEFLIYFQGNSAPDKSGLPSDRFSAERTGGSVSTLTIQRTQQEDSAVYLCASSSVAGSSFNEQFFGPGTRLTVL.

The V call is TRBV2, the J call TRBJ2-7, with 8 nucleotides matching TRBD2. The CDR3 loop spans 17 amino acids. Trimming at V came to 6 bases and at J to 2 bases, leaving 15 bases not matched to a gene. Germline CDR1 is SNHLY and CDR2 is FYNNEI. CDR3 nucleotide sequence: TGTGCCAGCAGCTGGGGAGGGTCGAGCGGGGGAACCTACGAGCAGTACTTC. Its translation is CASSWGGSSGGTYEQYF. Using reference TRBV2 and TRBJ2-7 for the parts outside the CDR3, the full variable domain is EPEVTQTPSHQVTQMGQEVILRCVPISNHLYFYWYRQILGQKVEFLVSFYNNEISEKSEIFDDQFSVERPDGSNFTLKIRSTKLEDSAMYFCASSWGGSSGGTYEQYFGPGTRLTVT.

The chain is built from TRBV19 and TRBJ1-2; TRBD1 might be the D (5 bases). The V and J ends lost 3 bases and 6 bases respectively, with 23 bases between them. The CDR3 is 17 amino acids. Germline lookup yields CDR1 LNHDA and CDR2 SQIVND (reference sequence). As DNA, the CDR3 is TGTGCCAGTAGTATTTCCTGGGAGGGATTGGACAAGCATGGCTACACCTTC. As protein: CASSISWEGLDKHGYTF.